This T cell receptor beta chain was documented in a study of OX40 agonist ivuxolimab in advanced cancers. Turning to the study itself: Mean age approximately 66 years, range about 23 to 79; 82.7% male.

Clones were sequenced by immunoSEQ multiplex PCR, and TCRdb holds only the in-frame ones, with some missing. The data contain tens of thousands of clones, more than 80% of them seen just once; the ten biggest clones take up 10% to 11%. Germline V lookup: CDR1 SGHRS, CDR2 YFSETQ. The V end lost 2 bases, the J end lost 10 bases, and 10 bases lay between the germline ends. The CDR3 totals 11 residues. This clonotype was sampled from an adult with an advanced solid tumor such as melanoma, head and neck, liver or kidney cancer. The rearrangement joins TRBV5-1 to TRBJ2-7; D perhaps matches TRBD2 (6 bases). Source: CD4+ or CD8+ T cells sorted from blood, taken in a trial of the OX40 agonist ivuxolimab. The CDR3 coding sequence is TGCGCCAGCAGCTTAGGAGGGGCCCAGTACTTC. This sequence encodes CASSLGGAQYF. Together with reference TRBV5-1 and TRBJ2-7, the CDR3 gives the full variable domain: KAGVTQTPRYLIKTRGQQVTLSCSPISGHRSVSWYQQTPGQGLQFLFEYFSETQRNKGNFPGRFSGRQFSNSRSEMNVSTLELGDSALYLCASSLGGAQYFGPGTRLTVT.